This paragraph reports one T cell receptor (beta chain). This entry is derived from a study of graft-versus-host responses after intestinal transplantation. Germline-derived CDR1 and CDR2 are SGHKS and YYEKEE (reference sequence). Trimming shortened V by 2 bases and J by 0 bases, and 9 bases separated the two germline ends. The CDR3 has 15 residues. Some clones are missing from TCRdb's copy, which holds only in-frame ones; the method was immunoSEQ multiplex PCR. The table lists about 97,000 clones, around 90% of them singletons. This chain links TRBV5-5 with TRBJ2-1, with D perhaps matching TRBD2 (5 bases). The sequence derives from a human patient who received an intestinal transplant, so some T cells may come from the graft donor. Here the sequenced sample was PBMCs, taken about 440 days after intestinal transplant. CDR3 loop: CASSFKRSSYNEQFF. The DNA for the CDR3 is TGTGCCAGCAGCTTTAAGCGGTCCTCCTACAATGAGCAGTTCTTC.